The clone carrying this T cell receptor (beta chain) was detected only once. The junction had 13 bases not matched to a gene; V was cut back by 6 bases and J by 2 bases. This CDR3 has 17 amino acids. Germline-derived CDR1 and CDR2 are MNHEY and SMNVEV (reference sequence). Followed longitudinally, the Seattle patients had been enrolled during active infection. In the original analysis: Amplification of reference gene primers was used by the study to estimate nucleated cell counts. Sequenced by immunoSEQ multiplex PCR; TCRdb stores in-frame clones only, minus some. That table is the source of V, J and clone size, and D and trimming were worked out from the DNA. The sample has about 200,000 clones; around nine tenths are singletons. This specimen belongs to a study of blood T cell repertoires in COVID-19. Study-wide background: The cDNA or gDNA used as material had been derived from T cells, B-cell-depleted T cells, or PBMCs.

The source material was peripheral blood. The V gene is TRBV27, the J gene TRBJ2-5; 9 bases agree with TRBD2. This TCR was sampled from a man aged 45 to 65 with COVID-19, enrolled during active disease. CDR3 DNA: TGTGCCAGCAGCCCCCTTTCGGCTAGCGGGGAACAAGAGACCCAGTACTTC. It encodes CASSPLSASGEQETQYF.